These 28 T cell receptor beta chains were all obtained from the same sample, sequenced in a study of T-cell reconstitution after alpha-beta-depleted transplantation in children. The authors prepared the TCRbeta library with unique molecular identifiers. TCRdb re-derived calls from the PCR reads in MiXCR, one entry per CDR3 protein. The sample lists 900,000 or so distinct CDR3 sequences, 15% to 20% occurring once. The sample consisted of PBMCs, mostly from graft donor cells, taken 360 days after TCRalphabeta/CD19-depleted stem cell transplant. These receptors were obtained from a male patient under 18 who had a stem cell transplant for acute lymphoblastic leukemia, so the T cells may come from the graft donor.

This clonotype was observed a few times. The chain couples TRBV7-8 to TRBJ1-2, with D unclear. This CDR3 region has 13 residues. CDR1 is SGHVS and CDR2 is FQNEAQ in the germline V gene. The V and J ends lost 3 bases and 4 bases respectively, with 9 bases between them. CDR3: CASSFESSYGYTF. CDR3 coding DNA: TGTGCCAGCAGCTTTGAGAGCAGCTATGGCTACACCTTC.

The rearrangement uses TRBV20-1 and TRBJ1-1; 12 bases match TRBD1. Germline assignment: CDR1 DFQATT and CDR2 SNEGSKA (reference sequence). The CDR3 covers 15 residues. The junction had 12 bases not matched to a gene; V was cut back by 6 bases and J by 7 bases. The CDR3 here is CSAQPGQGARDEAFF. The CDR3 nucleotides read TGCAGTGCCCAACCGGGACAGGGGGCTCGTGATGAAGCTTTCTTT.

As DNA, the CDR3 is TGTGCCAGCAGCCAAGGTCGGCTAGCGAACACCGGGGAGCTGTTTTTT. This translates into CASSQGRLANTGELFF. The V gene is TRBV3-1, the J gene TRBJ2-2; D unclear. Germline CDR1 LGHDT, CDR2 YNNKEL (reference sequence). The CDR3 is 16 amino acids. Trimming left V 1 base short and J 0 bases short, with 9 bases between.

This CDR3 is CASSAILAGGINEQFF. In DNA, the CDR3 is TGTGCCAGCAGTGCTATACTAGCGGGAGGGATAAATGAGCAGTTCTTC. V and J are TRBV9 and TRBJ2-1; 13 nucleotides align to TRBD2. The V gene's germline CDR1 is SGDLS and CDR2 YYNGEE. The CDR3 totals 16 residues. V was pared by 5 bases and J by 7 bases, with 9 bases of the junction left unmatched.

This clonotype has just a few counts. This chain joins TRBV2 and TRBJ2-1, with TRBD1 matching over 10 bases. The germline CDR1 and CDR2 sequences are SNHLY and FYNNEI. Losses at the gene ends were 8 bases for V and 0 bases for J; bases not matched to a gene: 7. The CDR3 is 16 residues long. The CDR3 here is CASFGTGESSYNEQFF. The CDR3 DNA reads as TGTGCCAGCTTTGGGACAGGGGAGAGCTCCTACAATGAGCAGTTCTTC.

The chain uses TRBV7-3 and TRBJ2-1; 14 bases line up with TRBD2. The CDR3 loop spans 18 amino acids. J lost 5 bases, V lost 4 bases, and 10 bases had no gene match. The germline CDR1 and CDR2 sequences are SGHTA and FQGTGA. The CDR3 protein is CASSSLGLAGDGHNEQFF. The CDR3 nucleotides are TGTGCCAGCAGCTCCCTGGGACTAGCGGGAGACGGGCACAATGAGCAGTTCTTC.

This sequence joins TRBV6-2 or TRBV6-3 and TRBJ2-1, with D possibly being TRBD2 (6 bases). CDR1 and CDR2 (germline): MNHEY, SVGEGT. V gave up 7 bases and J gave up 9 bases, with 19 bases separating them. The CDR3 runs to 14 residues. This CDR3 reads CASTLVEGRSEQFF. As DNA, the CDR3 is TGTGCCAGCACCCTGGTGGAGGGCCGGAGTGAGCAGTTCTTC.

This chain connects TRBV21-1 to TRBJ1-1; the table gives TRBD1 as D, unverified against the DNA. TRBV21-1 is classified as a pseudogene. The CDR3 runs 16 residues. This CDR3 is CASSKGECWADTEAFF. The CDR3 DNA reads TGTGCCAGCAGCAAAGGCGAATGTTGGGCGGACACTGAAGCTTTCTTT.

This clonotype was seen many times. The CDR3 region has the DNA TGTGCCAGCAGCCCGGCGCCGGGAAGCACAGATACGCAGTATTTT. Protein: CASSPAPGSTDTQYF. The rearrangement links TRBV3-1 to TRBJ2-3; a weak D match, TRBD2 (5 bases). The CDR3 spans 15 residues. Trimming cost V 4 bases and J 0 bases, with 11 bases left between them. Germline lookup yields CDR1 LGHDT and CDR2 YNNKEL (reference sequence).

The chain couples TRBV5-1 to TRBJ2-7; 9 bases align to TRBD1. The CDR3 contains 16 residues. J was trimmed by 6 bases and V by 2 bases; bases with no gene match: 12. Germline lookup yields CDR1 SGHRS and CDR2 YFSETQ. The CDR3 nucleotides are TGCGCCAGCAGCTTAATCTGGACAGGGGTTGTGAGCGAGCAGTACTTC. Translated, it gives CASSLIWTGVVSEQYF.

The sample holds a few counts of this clonotype. The gene calls are TRBV14 and TRBJ1-1; D gene uncertain. Germline loops: CDR1 SGHDN, CDR2 FVKESK. The CDR3 covers 13 residues. V dropped 4 bases and J dropped 1 base, with 7 bases sitting between them. The CDR3 sequence is CASSRGSNTEAFF. Here the CDR3 DNA reads TGTGCCAGCAGCCGGGGTTCGAACACTGAAGCTTTCTTT.

The chain couples TRBV27 to TRBJ1-1; 8 bases align to TRBD1. Trimming removed 3 bases from V and 4 bases from J; junction bases left unmatched: 7. This CDR3 has 15 residues. CDR1 and CDR2 (germline): MNHEY, SMNVEV (reference sequence). In nucleotides, the CDR3 is TGTGCCAGCAGTTTTCGCAGGGGGCGGACCACTGAAGCTTTCTTT. It encodes CASSFRRGRTTEAFF.

This clonotype was picked up a small number of times. The chain employs TRBV12-3 or TRBV12-4 and TRBJ2-6; 8 bases are shared with TRBD1. V lost 1 base to trimming and J lost 5 bases; unmatched junction nucleotides: 7. The CDR3 contains 17 residues. CDR3 sequence reads: CASSLGQGARRANVLTF. CDR3 sequence (DNA): TGTGCCAGCAGTTTAGGGCAGGGGGCGCGAAGGGCCAACGTCCTGACTTTC.

V is TRBV10-3 and J is TRBJ1-6; D is undetermined. Trimming stripped 4 bases from V and 5 bases from J, with 6 bases between. In germline, CDR1 is ENHRY, CDR2 SYGVKD. CDR3 size: 13 residues. The CDR3 spells CAISGLDNSPLHF. In DNA form, the CDR3 reads TGTGCCATCAGTGGTCTAGATAATTCACCCCTCCACTTT.

The CDR3 spells CASSQPEGRVTHLTDTQYF. The CDR3, as DNA: TGTGCCAGCAGCCAACCGGAGGGGCGAGTAACTCATCTCACAGATACGCAGTATTTT. The genes are TRBV6-4 and TRBJ2-3; maybe TRBD2 (6 bases). V was pared by 6 bases and J by 2 bases, with 27 bases between. Germline loops: CDR1 MRHNA, CDR2 SNTAGT. The CDR3 length is 19 residues.

This chain uses TRBV13 with TRBJ2-7; 7 bases are a match to TRBD1. Germline V gene data show CDR1 as PRHDT and CDR2 as FYEKMQ (reference sequence). The CDR3 covers 15 residues. The junction had 13 bases not matched to a gene; V was cut back by 5 bases and J by 6 bases. The CDR3 DNA is TGTGCCAGCAGCGGAGGACAGGAGCCCATCTCCGAGCAGTACTTC. As protein: CASSGGQEPISEQYF.

This clonotype has a count of ten or more. The chain combines TRBV10-3 with TRBJ2-7; 9 bases fit TRBD2. In germline, CDR1 is ENHRY, CDR2 SYGVKD. The CDR3 runs 15 residues. V dropped 2 bases and J dropped 2; count of bases not matched to a gene: 4. Here the CDR3 DNA reads TGTGCCATCAGTGAGCCGACTAGCGGCGCCTACGAGCAGTACTTC. It translates to CAISEPTSGAYEQYF.

This clonotype occurred a few times. V usage is TRBV11-2 and J usage is TRBJ2-7, with unresolved D. There are 14 residues in the CDR3. The germline CDR1 and CDR2 sequences are SGHAT and FQNNGV. V was shortened by 1 base and J by 2 bases, with 9 bases between the two germline ends. The CDR3 spells CASSLAFSPYEQYF. CDR3 DNA sequence: TGTGCCAGCAGCTTAGCCTTCTCACCCTACGAGCAGTACTTC.

The rearrangement uses TRBV5-6 and TRBJ2-2; no definite D call. Germline V gene sequence: CDR1 SGHDT, CDR2 YYEEEE. The CDR3 runs to 14 residues. V was shortened by 0 bases and J by 6 bases, with 9 bases between the two germline ends. The CDR3 region has the DNA TGTGCCAGCAGCTTGGATTTAAGGGCCGGGGAGCTGTTTTTT. It is translated as CASSLDLRAGELFF.

The chain has TRBV5-5 and TRBJ2-1, with D tentatively TRBD2 (6 bases). The germline V gene encodes CDR1 SGHKS and CDR2 YYEKEE (reference sequence). Trimming cost V 0 bases and J 8 bases, with 18 bases left between them. There are 16 residues in the CDR3. Here the CDR3 DNA reads TGTGCCAGCAGCTTGGTGGTTGTCGGGAGTGAGTATGAGCAGTTCTTC. It translates to CASSLVVVGSEYEQFF.

The CDR3 DNA sequence: TGTGCCAGCAGCTTAGGGCTCCTGTACTATTCACCCCTCCACTTT. This sequence encodes CASSLGLLYYSPLHF. The rearrangement links TRBV7-2 to TRBJ1-6; D gene uncertain. Germline V gene sequence: CDR1 SGHTA, CDR2 FQGNSA. The V end was cut by 1 base, the J end by 8 bases, with 12 bases between. The CDR3 covers 15 residues.

The chain has TRBV20-1 and TRBJ1-1, with D tentatively TRBD1 (5 bases). Trimming took off 2 bases at V and 0 bases at J, with 13 bases between the two ends. This CDR3 spans 15 amino acids. CDR1 and CDR2 from the germline V gene are DFQATT and SNEGSKA (reference sequence). The CDR3 sequence is CSARSRGGVNTEAFF. The CDR3 DNA sequence: TGCAGTGCTAGAAGTAGGGGAGGAGTGAACACTGAAGCTTTCTTT.

This clonotype was found a few times. The chain joins TRBV29-1 to TRBJ2-5; possibly TRBD1 for D (5 bases). The germline V gene has CDR1 SQVTM and CDR2 ANQGSEA. Deletions cut 8 bases from V and 4 bases from J, with 11 bases between. CDR3 length equals 11 residues. CDR3 DNA sequence: TGCAGCACCCGGACACCAGAGACCCAGTACTTC. Protein product: CSTRTPETQYF.

The V gene is TRBV6-5, the J gene TRBJ2-2, with D unresolved. V lost 6 bases, J lost 5 bases, and 7 bases lay in between. The CDR3 has 12 amino acids. The germline V gene has CDR1 MNHEY and CDR2 SVGAGI. The CDR3 sequence is CASRARTGELFF. The CDR3 DNA sequence: TGTGCCAGCAGGGCGAGGACCGGGGAGCTGTTTTTT.

CDR3 sequence (DNA): TGTGCCACCAGTGAAGGGGGCGCGGGCAATCAGCCCCAGCATTTT. This encodes CATSEGGAGNQPQHF. This sequence joins TRBV24-1 and TRBJ1-5; TRBD1 agrees at 7 bases. Trimming took 4 bases from V and 2 from J; bases not matched to a gene: 4. From germline, CDR1 is KGHDR and CDR2 SFDVKD. The length of the CDR3 is 15 residues.

The V and J genes are TRBV18 and TRBJ1-1, with unresolved D. V dropped 2 bases and J dropped 2 bases, with 9 bases sitting between them. The CDR3 totals 14 residues. Germline V gene data show CDR1 as KGHSH and CDR2 as LQKENI. CDR3 nucleotides: TGTGCCAGCTCACCAGCGTTTCAAAACACTGAAGCTTTCTTT. This codes for CASSPAFQNTEAFF.

The chain employs TRBV28 and TRBJ2-3; perhaps TRBD2 as D (6 bases). The length of the CDR3 is 12 residues. The V end was cut by 8 bases, the J end by 2 bases, with 8 bases between. CDR1 and CDR2 (germline): MDHEN, SYDVKM. The DNA of the CDR3 is TGTGCCAGCCGGGACTTCACAGATACGCAGTATTTT. Translation gives CASRDFTDTQYF.

The chain employs TRBV20-1 and TRBJ2-3; no definite D call. V was clipped by 5 bases and J by 4 bases, with 13 bases between them. This CDR3 spans 13 amino acids. The germline V gene encodes CDR1 DFQATT and CDR2 SNEGSKA (reference sequence). The CDR3: CSAGASSADTQYF. In nucleotides, the CDR3 is TGCAGTGCTGGCGCCAGCAGCGCAGATACGCAGTATTTT.